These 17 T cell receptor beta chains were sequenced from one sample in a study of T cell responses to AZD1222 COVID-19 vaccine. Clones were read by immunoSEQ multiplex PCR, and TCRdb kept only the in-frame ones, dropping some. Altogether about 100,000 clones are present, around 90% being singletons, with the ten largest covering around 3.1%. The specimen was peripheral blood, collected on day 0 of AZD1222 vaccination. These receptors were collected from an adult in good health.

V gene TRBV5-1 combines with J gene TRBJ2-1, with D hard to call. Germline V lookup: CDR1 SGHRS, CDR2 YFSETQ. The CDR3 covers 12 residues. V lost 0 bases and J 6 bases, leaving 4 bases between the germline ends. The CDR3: CASSLEGNEQFF. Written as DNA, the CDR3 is TGCGCCAGCAGCTTGGAGGGCAATGAGCAGTTCTTC.

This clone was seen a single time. The CDR3: CASSRRTGQQNIQYF. CDR3 DNA sequence: TGTGCCAGCAGCCGTCGGACGGGACAGCAAAACATTCAGTACTTC. V gene TRBV7-2 combines with J gene TRBJ2-4; 7 bases agree with TRBD1. V gave up 5 bases and J gave up 5 bases; unmatched junction bases: 9. CDR1 and CDR2 from the germline V gene are SGHTA and FQGNSA. This CDR3 has 15 amino acids.

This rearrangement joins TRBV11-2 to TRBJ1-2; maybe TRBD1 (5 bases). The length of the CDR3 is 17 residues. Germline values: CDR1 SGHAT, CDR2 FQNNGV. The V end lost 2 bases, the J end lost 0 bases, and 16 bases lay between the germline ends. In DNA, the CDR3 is TGTGCCAGCAGCTTAACCGGGCAGGGAAACGCTAACTATGGCTACACCTTC. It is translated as CASSLTGQGNANYGYTF.

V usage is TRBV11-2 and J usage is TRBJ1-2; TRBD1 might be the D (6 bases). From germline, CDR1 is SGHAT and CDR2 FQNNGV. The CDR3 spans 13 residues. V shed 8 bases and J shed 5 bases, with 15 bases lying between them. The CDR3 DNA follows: TGTGCCAGCCACCCGGGGGGCGCTTATGGCTACACCTTC. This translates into CASHPGGAYGYTF.

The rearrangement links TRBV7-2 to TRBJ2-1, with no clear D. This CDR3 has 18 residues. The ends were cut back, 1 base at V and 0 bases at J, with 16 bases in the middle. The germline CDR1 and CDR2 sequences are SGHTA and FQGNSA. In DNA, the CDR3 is TGTGCCAGCAGCTTAGTGGTATTACAGCTCAGCTCCTACAATGAGCAGTTCTTC. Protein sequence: CASSLVVLQLSSYNEQFF.

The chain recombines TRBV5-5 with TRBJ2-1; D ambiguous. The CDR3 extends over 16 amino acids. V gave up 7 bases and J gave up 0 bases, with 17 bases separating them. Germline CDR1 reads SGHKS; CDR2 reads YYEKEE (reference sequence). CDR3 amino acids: CASDDPDVSSYNEQFF. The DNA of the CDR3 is TGTGCCAGCGACGATCCGGACGTAAGCTCCTACAATGAGCAGTTCTTC.

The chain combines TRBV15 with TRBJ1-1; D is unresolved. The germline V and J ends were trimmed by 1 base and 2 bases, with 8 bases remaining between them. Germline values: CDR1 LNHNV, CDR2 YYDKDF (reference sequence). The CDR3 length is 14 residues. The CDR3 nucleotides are TGTGCCACCAGCAGAGGCCCGACTAACACTGAAGCTTTCTTT. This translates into CATSRGPTNTEAFF.

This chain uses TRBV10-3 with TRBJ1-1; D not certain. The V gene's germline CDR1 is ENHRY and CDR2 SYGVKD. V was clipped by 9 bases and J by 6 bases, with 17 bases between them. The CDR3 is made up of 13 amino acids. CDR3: CAISTTALAEAFF. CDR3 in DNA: TGTGCCATTTCGACAACCGCACTCGCTGAAGCTTTCTTT.

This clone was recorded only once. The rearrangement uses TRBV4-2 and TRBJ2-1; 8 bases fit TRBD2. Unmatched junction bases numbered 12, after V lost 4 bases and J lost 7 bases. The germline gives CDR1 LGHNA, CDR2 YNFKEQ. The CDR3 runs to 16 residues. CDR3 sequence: CASSPSGAGGTNEQFF. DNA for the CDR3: TGTGCCAGCAGCCCTTCCGGTGCGGGAGGTACGAATGAGCAGTTCTTC.

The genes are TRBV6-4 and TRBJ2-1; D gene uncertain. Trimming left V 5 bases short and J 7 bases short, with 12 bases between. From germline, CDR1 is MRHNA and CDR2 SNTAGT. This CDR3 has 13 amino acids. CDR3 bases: TGTGCCAGCAGTCAGGACGGCGGTAATGAGCAGTTCTTC. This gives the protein CASSQDGGNEQFF.

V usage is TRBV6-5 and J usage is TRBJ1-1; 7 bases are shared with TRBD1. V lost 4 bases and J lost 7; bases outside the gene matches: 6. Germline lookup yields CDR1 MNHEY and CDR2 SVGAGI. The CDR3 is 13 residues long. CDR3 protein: CASSFLQGIEAFF. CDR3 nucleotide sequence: TGTGCCAGCAGTTTTCTACAGGGGATTGAAGCTTTCTTT.

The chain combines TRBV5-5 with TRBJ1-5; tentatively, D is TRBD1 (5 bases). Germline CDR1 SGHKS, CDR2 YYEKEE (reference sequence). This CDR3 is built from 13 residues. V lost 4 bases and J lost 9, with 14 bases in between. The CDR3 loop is CASSLSGGRPQHF. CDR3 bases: TGTGCCAGCAGCCTGTCGGGGGGACGGCCCCAGCATTTT.

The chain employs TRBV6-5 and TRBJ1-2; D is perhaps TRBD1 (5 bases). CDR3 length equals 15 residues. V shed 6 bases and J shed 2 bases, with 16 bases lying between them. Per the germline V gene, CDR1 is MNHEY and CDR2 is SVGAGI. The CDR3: CASRPRGPTNYGYTF. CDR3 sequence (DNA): TGTGCCAGCAGACCACGGGGACCGACGAACTATGGCTACACCTTC.

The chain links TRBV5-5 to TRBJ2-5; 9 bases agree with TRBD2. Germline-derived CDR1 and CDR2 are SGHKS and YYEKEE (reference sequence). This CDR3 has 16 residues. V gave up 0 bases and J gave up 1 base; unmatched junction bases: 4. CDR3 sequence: CASSLAVAGAQETQYF. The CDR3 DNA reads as TGTGCCAGCAGCTTGGCGGTAGCGGGGGCCCAAGAGACCCAGTACTTC.

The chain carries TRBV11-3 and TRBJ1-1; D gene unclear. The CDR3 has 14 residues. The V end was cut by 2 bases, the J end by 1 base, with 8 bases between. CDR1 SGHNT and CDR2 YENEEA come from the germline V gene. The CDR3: CASSLLGGNTEAFF. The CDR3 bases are TGTGCCAGCAGCTTATTGGGTGGGAACACTGAAGCTTTCTTT.

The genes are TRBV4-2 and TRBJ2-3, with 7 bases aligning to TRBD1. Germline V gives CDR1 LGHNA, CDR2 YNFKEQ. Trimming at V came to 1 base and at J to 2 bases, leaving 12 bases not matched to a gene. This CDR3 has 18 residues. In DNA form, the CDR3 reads TGTGCCAGCAGCCAAGCACAGGGGACCCTTTTACTCACAGATACGCAGTATTTT. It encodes CASSQAQGTLLLTDTQYF.

The DNA of the CDR3 is TGTGCCATCACCCAGGGTAGCGGGGGCACAGATACGCAGTATTTT. It translates to CAITQGSGGTDTQYF. The chain has TRBV10-3 and TRBJ2-3; 8 nucleotides agree with TRBD2. This CDR3 has 15 residues. The ends lost 7 bases at V and 1 base at J; junction bases unmatched: 7. Germline V gene data show CDR1 as ENHRY and CDR2 as SYGVKD.